Shown below are 18 T cell receptor beta chains from a single sample sequenced in a study of T cells in Graves' hyperthyroidism and ophthalmopathy. Researchers amplified the TCR beta CDR3 regions from RNA transcripts. Using the HTBI primer set, a first-round RT-PCR was run on the TCR CDR3. TCRdb independently ran MiXCR on the multiplex PCR reads; one entry per CDR3 protein. The sample shows about 710,000 distinct CDR3 sequences, about 17% of them seen only once. The specimen was blood. Source of these receptors: a young man with Graves' hyperthyroidism.

This chain links TRBV19 with TRBJ2-7; 8 nucleotides align to TRBD1. CDR1 LNHDA and CDR2 SQIVND come from the germline V gene (reference sequence). CDR3 length: 14 residues. V shed 3 bases and J 6 bases; nucleotides not matched to a gene: 7. The CDR3 DNA reads as TGTGCCAGTAGTATGACGGGACAGGAGGGCGAGCAGTACTTC. It specifies CASSMTGQEGEQYF.

This clonotype was observed at least ten times. The chain uses TRBV28 and TRBJ2-7; no definite D call. CDR1 MDHEN and CDR2 SYDVKM come from the germline V gene. Deletions cut 7 bases from V and 2 bases from J, with 15 bases between. The CDR3 runs to 14 residues. The CDR3 region has the DNA TGTGCCAGCAACGATCGGTCGGGTACCTACGAGCAGTACTTC. Protein product: CASNDRSGTYEQYF.

The V call is TRBV28, the J call TRBJ2-7; D might be TRBD1 (5 bases). The germline V gene encodes CDR1 MDHEN and CDR2 SYDVKM. With 6 bases removed from V and 3 bases from J, the gap between germline ends came to 24 bases. The CDR3 covers 17 residues. The DNA for the CDR3 is TGTGCCAGCAGCTTAGTAAGACAGTCTACCGGACACTACGAGCAGTACTTC. The encoded protein is CASSLVRQSTGHYEQYF.

This clonotype was recorded many times. V gene TRBV7-8 combines with J gene TRBJ2-5; TRBD2 might be the D (5 bases). Germline V gives CDR1 SGHVS, CDR2 FQNEAQ. The V and J ends lost 2 bases and 1 base respectively, with 17 bases between them. The CDR3 contains 17 residues. The CDR3 bases are TGTGCCAGCAGCTTACGGCACGGACTTCAGCGCCAAGAGACCCAGTACTTC. It is translated as CASSLRHGLQRQETQYF.

The table lists this clonotype with a few counts. The rearrangement links TRBV5-8 to TRBJ2-1; maybe TRBD2 (6 bases). The germline V gene has CDR1 SGHTS and CDR2 YDEGEE. V was clipped by 1 base and J by 8 bases, with 22 bases between them. This CDR3 spans 17 amino acids. The CDR3 bases are TGTGCCAGCAGCTTGTTGGACGGGGAGGCTCAGGAATATGAGCAGTTCTTC. This codes for CASSLLDGEAQEYEQFF.

The table lists this clonotype with many counts. The chain combines TRBV20-1 with TRBJ2-1; D gene unclear. V shed 6 bases and J shed 6 bases, with 9 bases lying between them. This CDR3 region has 11 residues. CDR1 and CDR2 (germline): DFQATT, SNEGSKA (reference sequence). The CDR3 reads CSASPGNEQFF. The CDR3 coding sequence is TGCAGTGCATCCCCGGGCAATGAGCAGTTCTTC.

A remark on this clonotype: The junction differs from germline at one of its ends, possibly a read error. The rearrangement joins TRBV29-1 to TRBJ1-4, with 9 bases lining up with TRBD1. This CDR3 is 14 amino acids long. The germline gives CDR1 SQVTM, CDR2 ANQGSEA. CDR3 DNA: TGCAGCGCGACAGGGGGTCGCCTGAATGAAGAACTGTTTTTT. Encoded protein: CSATGGRLNEELFF.

The V call is TRBV18, the J call TRBJ2-7; D is undetermined. The CDR3 length is 13 residues. Trimming removed 6 bases at V and 3 bases at J, with 12 bases between. The germline CDR1 and CDR2 sequences are KGHSH and LQKENI. The CDR3 DNA follows: TGTGCCAGCTCTCCTCCAAAGAACTACGAGCAGTACTTC. This translates into CASSPPKNYEQYF.

This clonotype was seen repeatedly, ten times or more. As DNA, the CDR3 is TGTGCCAGCAGCTTCCAGGAGAGCAGCTACGAGCAGTACTTC. Translated, it gives CASSFQESSYEQYF. This sequence joins TRBV7-9 and TRBJ2-7; D gene ambiguous. The CDR3 loop spans 14 amino acids. V gave up 3 bases and J gave up 3 bases, with 12 bases separating them. Per germline, CDR1 SEHNR and CDR2 FQNEAQ (reference sequence).

This clonotype was seen ten or more times. This sequence joins TRBV20-1 and TRBJ2-3; D uncertain. Germline V gene sequence: CDR1 DFQATT, CDR2 SNEGSKA (reference sequence). V was trimmed by 7 bases and J by 2 bases, leaving 10 bases between them. The CDR3 loop spans 12 amino acids. This CDR3 reads CSVGEPTDTQYF. Here the CDR3 DNA reads TGCAGTGTAGGCGAACCCACAGATACGCAGTATTTT.

The rearrangement uses TRBV2 and TRBJ1-1; the D is unclear. The CDR3 covers 14 residues. V lost 8 bases to trimming and J lost 1 base, with 14 bases between them. Germline V CDR1 and CDR2: SNHLY, FYNNEI. The CDR3 coding sequence is TGTGCCAGCCCCTCTAGGAATGAGAACACTGAAGCTTTCTTT. It translates to CASPSRNENTEAFF.

The chain has TRBV29-1 and TRBJ2-1; D possibly corresponds to TRBD2 (6 bases). Per germline, CDR1 SQVTM and CDR2 ANQGSEA. The CDR3 has 15 residues. V lost 3 bases and J 0 bases, leaving 12 bases between the germline ends. CDR3 sequence reads: CSVEGRGRSYNEQFF. Written as DNA, the CDR3 is TGCAGCGTTGAGGGGCGGGGTCGCTCCTACAATGAGCAGTTCTTC.

This clonotype was counted only a few times. The gene calls are TRBV11-2 and TRBJ2-2; D ambiguous. V was cut by 8 bases and J by 6 bases, with 13 bases left in between. This CDR3 comprises 13 residues. Germline assignment: CDR1 SGHAT and CDR2 FQNNGV. The CDR3 reads CASVLGVPGELFF. DNA of the CDR3: TGTGCCAGCGTCCTAGGTGTTCCCGGGGAGCTGTTTTTT.

This clonotype showed up just a few times. The chain employs TRBV7-9 and TRBJ2-1; D may be TRBD2 (6 bases). Germline V lookup: CDR1 SEHNR, CDR2 FQNEAQ (reference sequence). V was cut by 10 bases and J by 0 bases, with 19 bases left in between. There are 16 residues in the CDR3. Here the CDR3 DNA reads TGTGCCACCAACTTAGGGGAGGATAGCTCCTACAATGAGCAGTTCTTC. It specifies CATNLGEDSSYNEQFF.

At least ten counts were recorded for this clonotype. The chain joins TRBV12-3 or TRBV12-4 to TRBJ2-2; D gene uncertain. V gave up 8 bases and J gave up 5 bases, with 6 bases separating them. The CDR3 is made up of 11 amino acids. This CDR3 is CASSGTGELFF. CDR3 DNA: TGTGCCAGCTCCGGAACCGGGGAGCTGTTTTTT.

As regards this clonotype: A read error may produce the germline difference seen at one junction end. This chain's CDR3 is CASSASDGGIGNQSQHF. CDR3 bases: TGTGCCAGTAGTGCCTCCGACGGAGGAATCGGCAATCAGTCCCAGCATTTT. The chain recombines TRBV19 with TRBJ1-5, with no clear D. CDR1 LNHDA and CDR2 SQIVND come from the germline V gene (reference sequence). The CDR3 consists of 17 residues.

This chain connects TRBV30 to TRBJ1-5; D is undetermined. V was clipped by 2 bases and J by 0 bases, with 17 bases between them. The CDR3 sequence is 17 residues long. Germline V gene data show CDR1 as GTSNPN and CDR2 as SVGIG (reference sequence). For the CDR3, the DNA is TGTGCCTGGAGTCCCCGATCAGGAATATATAGCAATCAGCCCCAGCATTTT. Residues: CAWSPRSGIYSNQPQHF. The full variable domain, in which reference TRBV30 and TRBJ1-5 provide the parts outside the CDR3, is SQTIHQWPATLVQPVGSPLSLECTVEGTSNPNLYWYRQAAGRGLQLLFYSVGIGQISSEVPQNLSASRPQDRQFILSSKKLLLSDSGFYLCAWSPRSGIYSNQPQHFGDGTRLSIL.

This clonotype was seen a few times. The chain links TRBV20-1 to TRBJ1-1; TRBD1 might be the D (5 bases). The CDR3 contains 12 residues. The V and J ends lost 2 bases and 4 bases respectively, with 8 bases between them. CDR1 and CDR2 (germline): DFQATT, SNEGSKA (reference sequence). In DNA form, the CDR3 reads TGCAGTGCTAGACCCGACAGCACTGAAGCTTTCTTT. Amino acid sequence: CSARPDSTEAFF.